This T cell receptor (beta chain) was obtained from a study of cytomegalovirus exposure and HLA in healthy donors. Study-wide results and caveats: Follow-up analysis later connected one missense variant in DCLRE1C with trimming of TCR beta V- and J-genes.

The germline V and J ends were trimmed by 4 bases and 2 bases, with 15 bases remaining between them. The germline V gene has CDR1 SGHRS and CDR2 YFSETQ. The CDR3 runs 15 residues. Whereas donors were nominally healthy upon sampling, unrecorded immune exposures were probable. Comments on this clone: Its matching antigen is unknown.

The primer mix had 60 Vbeta and 13 Jbeta primers. Sequencing was performed with immunoSEQ multiplex PCR; in TCRdb, only in-frame clones are kept and a portion is missing. The sample consists of some 130,000 clones, around four fifths of them appearing once. The receptor's source is a woman in her thirties or forties in good health and CMV-seropositive. The chain has TRBV5-1 and TRBJ2-5; TRBD2 is a possible D gene (6 bases). Material: PBMCs. As DNA, the CDR3 is TGCGCCAGCAGCCCGGGCTGGGGGGAACAAGAGACCCAGTACTTC. Amino acids: CASSPGWGEQETQYF. The full variable domain, in which reference TRBV5-1 and TRBJ2-5 provide the parts outside the CDR3, is KAGVTQTPRYLIKTRGQQVTLSCSPISGHRSVSWYQQTPGQGLQFLFEYFSETQRNKGNFPGRFSGRQFSNSRSEMNVSTLELGDSALYLCASSPGWGEQETQYFGPGTRLLVL.